This T cell receptor (beta chain) was captured in a study of post-analysis software for immune sequencing data. The wider study: The patients showed relapsing-remitting, secondary progressive and progressive-relapsing multiple sclerosis courses.

Prepared libraries of TCR beta cDNA carried unique molecular identifiers. One entry per CDR3 protein, called by TCRdb with MiXCR from the PCR reads. The sample shows approximately 180,000 distinct CDR3 sequences, about 30% of them seen only once. This clonotype was seen many times. The antigen remains undetermined. This CDR3 is built from 16 residues. The V gene lost 5 bases and the J gene lost 7 bases, with 18 bases spanning the gap. Points from the study as a whole: Controls showed lower frequencies than patients for roughly five TRBV segments, and TRBV5-6, TRBV5-1 and TRBV20-1 were among these.

This receptor was identified in a girl aged 5-17 years with multiple sclerosis. Sequencing was carried out using blood. This chain joins TRBV12-3 or TRBV12-4 and TRBJ1-6; no reliable D call. The CDR3 reads CASSTTGSPRNSPLHF. CDR3 sequence (DNA): TGTGCCAGCAGTACTACGGGGTCCCCTAGGAATTCACCCCTCCACTTT.